This T cell receptor (beta chain) comes out of a study of regulatory T cells in long-lasting Graves disease. Researchers made TCR beta libraries by using iRepertoire HTBI primers and running Arm-PCR on CDR3 regions. Via MiXCR, TCRdb re-called the multiplex PCR reads, giving one row per CDR3 protein. The table has under 300,000 distinct CDR3 sequences, 18% seen once. Indicated time point: newly diagnosed GD, antithyroid drugs for less than 3 months. The TCR library was made from RNA that had been extracted from PBMCs in TRIzol. Concerning this clonotype: A much larger clone differs from this one at a single base, so this may be a read error.

The CDR3 runs to 15 residues. CDR1 SGHTA and CDR2 FQGNSA come from the germline V gene. V lost 1 base and J lost 0, with 7 bases in between. This sample was shared with a second study, whose subject was T cells in Graves' hyperthyroidism and ophthalmopathy. That work states: Expanded thyroid clonotypes (above 0.001) were mostly also found in blood.

The rearrangement uses TRBV7-2 and TRBJ2-4, with D perhaps matching TRBD2 (5 bases). The source of this sequence is a woman in her thirties with Graves disease. Sequences were derived from peripheral blood mononuclear cells (PBMCs), sampled at new diagnosis, from a patient treated with antithyroid drugs. CDR3 protein: CASSLDGLAKNIQYF. The CDR3, as DNA: TGTGCCAGCAGCTTAGACGGACTAGCCAAAAACATTCAGTACTTC.